This T cell receptor (beta chain) originates from a study of regulatory T cells in long-lasting Graves disease. CDR3 regions were amplified by Arm-PCR using iRepertoire HTBI primers to build TCR beta libraries. MiXCR, run by TCRdb on the multiplex PCR reads, gives a single entry per CDR3 protein. The sample includes roughly 430,000 distinct CDR3 sequences, over 20% seen only once; the top ten take over 11%. Time point meaning: persistent/refractory GD, antithyroid drugs over 5 years with positive TRAb. PBMC-extracted RNA yielded the TCR library. Graves' disease was diagnosed by American Thyroid Association guidelines. The patients included were those that came from an endocrinology department in Xi'an, China. Nine milliliters of peripheral blood were drawn into EDTA tubes. Germline CDR1 reads LNHDA; CDR2 reads SQIVND (reference sequence). Unmatched junction bases numbered 16, after V lost 9 bases and J lost 6 bases. The CDR3 is 17 amino acids.

Study-wide points: Reduced TCR diversity was observed in persistent Graves' patients versus newly diagnosed patients.

Of note for this clonotype: What it binds is unknown.

This TCR derives from a female donor with Graves disease. The chain links TRBV19 to TRBJ1-5, with 11 bases identical to TRBD1. Sample: peripheral blood mononuclear cells (PBMCs), taken when the disease was refractory, from a patient treated with antithyroid drugs. The CDR3, as DNA: TGTGCCAGCAACCCCGGACAGGGGGCGAAGGGAGGTCAGCCCCAGCATTTT. This translates into CASNPGQGAKGGQPQHF.